Each of the 28 T cell receptor beta chains below was sequenced from the same sample in a study of CD8 T cells in ankylosing spondylitis. TCRdb passed the 5' RACE reads through MiXCR, listing each CDR3 protein once. The repertoire consists of about 320,000 distinct CDR3 sequences, with around a tenth occurring once and the leading ten covering around 8.4%. The sequencing sample was made of blood, either unsorted or a sorted T cell fraction (not recorded which). The receptors stem from a female donor with ankylosing spondylitis or in good health (not recorded which).

This clonotype was picked up a small number of times. The chain combines TRBV7-9 with TRBJ2-7, with D perhaps TRBD1 (5 bases). With 5 bases removed from V and 2 bases from J, the gap between germline ends came to 13 bases. From germline, CDR1 is SEHNR and CDR2 FQNEAQ (reference sequence). This CDR3 is 14 amino acids long. The CDR3 reads CASSLTTAAYEQYF. The CDR3 region has the DNA TGTGCCAGCAGCCTAACGACAGCCGCCTACGAGCAGTACTTC.

This clonotype has more than one count but fewer than ten. CDR3 amino acids: CASSFRSDQPQHF. The CDR3 nucleotides read TGTGCCAGCAGCTTTCGTTCGGATCAGCCCCAGCATTTT. The gene calls are TRBV7-2 and TRBJ1-5, with unresolved D. This CDR3 contains 13 residues. Germline-derived CDR1 and CDR2 are SGHTA and FQGNSA. V dropped 3 bases and J dropped 5 bases, with 8 bases sitting between them.

This clonotype has just a few counts. The chain carries TRBV6-4 and TRBJ2-1, with 11 bases fitting TRBD2. This CDR3 spans 18 amino acids. V shed 10 bases and J 5 bases; nucleotides not matched to a gene: 19. Per germline, CDR1 MRHNA and CDR2 SNTAGT. CDR3: CAISFSSLTSGADNEQFF. Here the CDR3 DNA reads TGTGCCATCAGCTTTTCCTCCCTGACTAGCGGGGCAGACAATGAGCAGTTCTTC.

This clonotype appeared many times. The gene calls are TRBV20-1 and TRBJ2-2; 8 bases are shared with TRBD2. Per germline, CDR1 DFQATT and CDR2 SNEGSKA (reference sequence). This CDR3 comprises 14 residues. With 2 bases clipped from V and 5 bases from J, the junction kept 4 bases outside the gene matches. CDR3 loop: CSARSIAGTGELFF. The DNA of the CDR3 is TGCAGTGCTAGAAGTATAGCGGGAACCGGGGAGCTGTTTTTT.

This clonotype has ten or more counts. The chain employs TRBV6-1 and TRBJ2-1; 7 positions match TRBD1. J gave up 11 bases and V 5 bases, and 9 bases lay outside the gene matches. CDR3 length: 13 residues. CDR1 is MNHNS and CDR2 is SASEGT in the germline V gene. CDR3 loop: CASSLTGDRKQFF. The CDR3 DNA sequence: TGTGCCAGCAGTCTTACTGGGGACAGAAAGCAGTTCTTC.

This clonotype was picked up many times. The gene calls are TRBV27 and TRBJ1-6; TRBD1 agrees at 8 bases. This CDR3 spans 18 amino acids. After removal of 3 bases from V and 5 bases from J, the junction contained 12 bases not matched to a gene. Germline V gives CDR1 MNHEY, CDR2 SMNVEV (reference sequence). CDR3 amino acids: CASSLRGPQGVNNSPLHF. DNA of the CDR3: TGTGCCAGCAGTTTGAGGGGCCCACAGGGGGTAAATAATTCACCCCTCCACTTT.

The chain carries TRBV20-1 and TRBJ1-1; D may be TRBD1 (6 bases). Trimming took off 7 bases at V and 6 bases at J, with 9 bases between the two ends. CDR1 is DFQATT, CDR2 SNEGSKA, per germline (reference sequence). The CDR3 is made up of 10 amino acids. The CDR3 sequence: CSGGAAEAFF. Here the CDR3 DNA reads TGCAGTGGGGGGGCGGCTGAAGCTTTCTTT.

This clonotype has ten or more counts. This chain uses TRBV20-1 with TRBJ2-3; a weak D match, TRBD2 (7 bases). Germline-derived CDR1 and CDR2 are DFQATT and SNEGSKA (reference sequence). There are 15 residues in the CDR3. The germline V and J ends were trimmed by 4 bases and 1 base, with 15 bases remaining between them. CDR3 DNA: TGCAGTGCTAAGCGGGACACCTCGGGCACAGATACGCAGTATTTT. Amino acids: CSAKRDTSGTDTQYF.

At least ten counts were recorded for this clonotype. This rearrangement joins TRBV5-1 to TRBJ2-5; 7 positions match TRBD1. The CDR3 spans 15 residues. CDR1 and CDR2 from the germline V gene are SGHRS and YFSETQ. V lost 3 bases, J lost 5 bases, and 10 bases stayed unmatched. CDR3 residues: CASSSTGSRGETQYF. The CDR3 nucleotides read TGCGCCAGCAGCTCCACGGGATCCAGGGGGGAGACCCAGTACTTC.

This clonotype was detected a few times. V usage is TRBV28 and J usage is TRBJ2-7; D is ambiguous. Germline V CDR1 and CDR2: MDHEN, SYDVKM. The CDR3 runs 13 residues. Trimming cost V 5 bases and J 2 bases, with 10 bases left between them. In DNA form, the CDR3 reads TGTGCCAGCAGTCTTACTATGGCCTACGAGCAGTACTTC. Its translation is CASSLTMAYEQYF.

This clonotype was observed many times. The chain links TRBV27 to TRBJ2-1, with D uncertain. The CDR3 is made up of 13 amino acids. The V gene lost 2 bases and the J gene lost 9 bases, with 11 bases spanning the gap. Germline V gene sequence: CDR1 MNHEY, CDR2 SMNVEV (reference sequence). This chain's CDR3 is CASSLAWAAEQFF. The CDR3 DNA follows: TGTGCCAGCAGTTTAGCTTGGGCGGCTGAGCAGTTCTTC.

This clonotype was counted at least ten times. The chain has TRBV5-6 and TRBJ1-1; D is uncertain. Germline CDR1 is SGHDT and CDR2 is YYEEEE. Trimming left V 1 base short and J 0 bases short, with 13 bases between. This CDR3 is 16 amino acids long. The CDR3 region is CASSLSRGRLNTEAFF. The CDR3 DNA reads TGTGCCAGCAGCTTGTCGCGTGGCAGGCTGAACACTGAAGCTTTCTTT. The complete variable domain, with remaining parts taken from reference TRBV5-6 and TRBJ1-1, reads DAGVTQSPTHLIKTRGQQVTLRCSPKSGHDTVSWYQQALGQGPQFIFQYYEEEERQRGNFPDRFSGHQFPNYSSELNVNALLLGDSALYLCASSLSRGRLNTEAFFGQGTRLTVV.

The chain combines TRBV12-3 or TRBV12-4 with TRBJ2-7, with no clear D. This CDR3 is built from 14 residues. Trimming stripped 3 bases from V and 2 bases from J, with 11 bases between. The DNA for the CDR3 is TGTGCCAGCAGTTTTCACCGAGAGGCCTACGAGCAGTACTTC. Its translation is CASSFHREAYEQYF.

The chain recombines TRBV29-1 with TRBJ2-7, with 10 nucleotides matching TRBD1. Germline CDR1 and CDR2: SQVTM and ANQGSEA. V lost 5 bases, J lost 2 bases, and 6 bases stayed unmatched. The CDR3 is made up of 14 amino acids. The chain's CDR3 is CSVSRDRGTYEQYF. The CDR3 DNA follows: TGCAGCGTTAGCCGGGACAGGGGTACCTACGAGCAGTACTTC.

A few counts support this clonotype. The CDR3 reads CSATLSGETQYF. CDR3 bases: TGCAGTGCCACCCTCTCTGGGGAGACCCAGTACTTC. This rearrangement joins TRBV20-1 to TRBJ2-5, with D unresolved. In germline, CDR1 is DFQATT, CDR2 SNEGSKA (reference sequence). This CDR3 contains 12 residues. V was clipped by 6 bases and J by 5 bases, with 13 bases between them.

This clonotype was recorded at least ten times. This chain links TRBV24-1 with TRBJ2-1; a weak D match, TRBD2 (6 bases). The ends were cut back, 5 bases at V and 2 bases at J, with 15 bases in the middle. Per the germline V gene, CDR1 is KGHDR and CDR2 is SFDVKD. The CDR3 has 16 residues. CDR3 region: CATSGPGLATYNEQFF. Here the CDR3 DNA reads TGTGCCACCAGTGGCCCGGGTCTAGCGACCTACAATGAGCAGTTCTTC.

In regard to this clonotype: Mismatch with germline at one junction end may stem from a read error. V and J are TRBV3-1 and TRBJ2-7; TRBD2 agrees at 11 bases. The CDR3 consists of 18 residues. The germline V gene encodes CDR1 LGHDT and CDR2 YNNKEL (reference sequence). The CDR3 DNA sequence: TGTGCCACCAGCCACAGGGTAGAGGGACTAGCGGATATCTACGAGCAGTACTTC. Residues: CATSHRVEGLADIYEQYF.

This clonotype was detected many times. The chain joins TRBV21-1 to TRBJ1-5. TRBV21-1 is listed as a pseudogene. The CDR3 spans 23 residues. CDR3 protein: CASSKTLAFLRTHLGYSNQPQHF. DNA for the CDR3: TGTGCCAGCAGCAAAACATTAGCCTTCCTCCGGACCCACCTGGGGTATAGCAATCAGCCCCAGCATTTT.

This clonotype showed up just a few times. The chain couples TRBV7-2 to TRBJ1-1; D possibly corresponds to TRBD1 (6 bases). CDR1 is SGHTA and CDR2 is FQGNSA in the germline V gene. The germline V and J ends were trimmed by 2 bases and 5 bases, with 12 bases remaining between them. The CDR3 length is 14 residues. The CDR3 DNA reads as TGTGCCAGCAGCTTAAGGGGGGCGCGAACTGAAGCTTTCTTT. Its protein is CASSLRGARTEAFF.

The genes are TRBV7-2 and TRBJ1-4, with 7 bases aligning to TRBD1. Germline CDR1 is SGHTA and CDR2 is FQGNSA. This CDR3 contains 14 residues. V lost 3 bases, J lost 6 bases, and 4 bases stayed unmatched. CDR3 loop: CASSFGGGHEKLFF. Written as DNA, the CDR3 is TGTGCCAGCAGCTTCGGAGGGGGCCATGAAAAACTGTTTTTT.

This clonotype was picked up many times. V usage is TRBV5-1 and J usage is TRBJ2-7; TRBD2 matches 12 bases. V gave up 2 bases and J gave up 2 bases; unmatched junction bases: 2. The CDR3 covers 15 residues. Germline V lookup: CDR1 SGHRS, CDR2 YFSETQ. The CDR3 spells CASSFGLAGTYEQYF. CDR3 sequence (DNA): TGCGCCAGCAGCTTTGGACTAGCGGGAACCTACGAGCAGTACTTC.

This clonotype was seen at least ten times. The CDR3 DNA follows: TGTGCCAGCAGGAGGGGGGCTATCTACGAGCAGTACTTC. Its translation: CASRRGAIYEQYF. The rearrangement links TRBV6-1 to TRBJ2-7, with D possibly being TRBD1 or TRBD2 (6 bases each). This CDR3 is built from 13 residues. With 6 bases removed from V and 3 bases from J, the gap between germline ends came to 12 bases. The germline gives CDR1 MNHNS, CDR2 SASEGT.

CDR3 coding DNA: TGTGCCAGCAGCGACCGGGCGGACCCCTACAATGAGCAGTTCTTC. Translation: CASSDRADPYNEQFF. This chain joins TRBV6-4 and TRBJ2-1; D remains unclear. CDR1 and CDR2 (germline): MRHNA, SNTAGT. V lost 6 bases and J 2 bases, leaving 14 bases between the germline ends. This CDR3 is 15 amino acids long.

This clonotype was recorded many times. The chain combines TRBV20-1 with TRBJ1-5, with 7 bases fitting TRBD1. There are 15 residues in the CDR3. The V gene's germline CDR1 is DFQATT and CDR2 SNEGSKA (reference sequence). Losses at the gene ends were 2 bases for V and 0 bases for J; bases not matched to a gene: 4. The CDR3 region is CSARISGGSNQPQHF. Written as DNA, the CDR3 is TGCAGTGCTAGAATATCAGGGGGTAGCAATCAGCCCCAGCATTTT.

This clonotype occurred many times. The V call is TRBV5-1, the J call TRBJ2-1; 7 bases are a match to TRBD1. J lost 4 bases, V lost 2 bases, and 3 bases had no gene match. Germline V CDR1 and CDR2: SGHRS, YFSETQ. There are 14 residues in the CDR3. The CDR3 spells CASSFPGQYNEQFF. CDR3 DNA: TGCGCCAGCAGCTTTCCGGGACAGTACAATGAGCAGTTCTTC.

The rearrangement links TRBV6-1 to TRBJ2-5, with 8 nucleotides matching TRBD1. The V gene's germline CDR1 is MNHNS and CDR2 SASEGT. Trimming cost V 5 bases and J 4 bases; bases outside gene matches: 6. The CDR3 spans 14 residues. In nucleotides, the CDR3 is TGTGCCAGCAGTCCGCCAACAGGGGGAGAGACCCAGTACTTC. It encodes CASSPPTGGETQYF.

This clonotype was found many times. The V gene is TRBV20-1, the J gene TRBJ2-7, with D tentatively TRBD1 (8 bases). This CDR3 contains 12 residues. From germline, CDR1 is DFQATT and CDR2 SNEGSKA (reference sequence). The chain's CDR3 is CSVDREGREQYF. CDR3 coding DNA: TGCAGCGTGGACAGGGAGGGGCGCGAGCAGTACTTC.

This clonotype was detected a few times. The gene calls are TRBV12-3 or TRBV12-4 and TRBJ2-3, with 9 bases fitting TRBD2. CDR3 length equals 15 residues. Trimming cost V 6 bases and J 3 bases; bases outside gene matches: 7. In DNA, the CDR3 is TGTGCCAGCAGCCCGAGCGGGGGGAGGACAGATACGCAGTATTTT. Its translation: CASSPSGGRTDTQYF.